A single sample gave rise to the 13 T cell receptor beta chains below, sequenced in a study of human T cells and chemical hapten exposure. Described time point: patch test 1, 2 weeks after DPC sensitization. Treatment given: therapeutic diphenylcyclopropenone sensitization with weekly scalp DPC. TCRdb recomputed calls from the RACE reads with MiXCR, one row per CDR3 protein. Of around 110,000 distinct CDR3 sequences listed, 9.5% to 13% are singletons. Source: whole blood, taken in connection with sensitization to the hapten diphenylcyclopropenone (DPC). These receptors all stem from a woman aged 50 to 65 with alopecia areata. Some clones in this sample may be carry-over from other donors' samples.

The CDR3 loop is CASSPWTSGGTYEQYF. The CDR3 coding sequence is TGTGCCAGCAGCCCGTGGACTAGCGGGGGGACTTACGAGCAGTACTTC. The chain recombines TRBV7-8 with TRBJ2-7; 14 bases line up with TRBD2. This CDR3 region has 16 residues. Losses at the gene ends were 5 bases for V and 4 bases for J; bases not matched to a gene: 7. Germline CDR1 and CDR2: SGHVS and FQNEAQ.

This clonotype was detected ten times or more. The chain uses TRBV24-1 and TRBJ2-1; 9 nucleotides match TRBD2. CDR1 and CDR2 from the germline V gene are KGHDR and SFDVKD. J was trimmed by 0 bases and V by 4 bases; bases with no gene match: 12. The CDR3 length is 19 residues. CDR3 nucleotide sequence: TGTGCCACCAGTGACTTGATTAGCGGGGGAGAAACCTCCTACAATGAGCAGTTCTTC. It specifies CATSDLISGGETSYNEQFF.

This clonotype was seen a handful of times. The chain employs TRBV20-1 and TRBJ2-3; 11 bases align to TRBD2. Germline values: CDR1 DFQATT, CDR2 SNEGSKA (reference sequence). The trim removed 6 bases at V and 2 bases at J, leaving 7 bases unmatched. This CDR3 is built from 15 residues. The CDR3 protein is CSARGTSGNTDTQYF. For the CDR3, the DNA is TGCAGTGCCCGGGGGACTAGCGGAAACACAGATACGCAGTATTTT.

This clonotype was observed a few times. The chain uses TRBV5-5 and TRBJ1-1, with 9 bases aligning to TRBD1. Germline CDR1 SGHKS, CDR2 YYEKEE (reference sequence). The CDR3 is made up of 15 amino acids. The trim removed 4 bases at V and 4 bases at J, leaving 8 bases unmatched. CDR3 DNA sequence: TGTGCCAGCAGCCCTTGGACAGGGGCGGGCACTGAAGCTTTCTTT. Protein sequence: CASSPWTGAGTEAFF.

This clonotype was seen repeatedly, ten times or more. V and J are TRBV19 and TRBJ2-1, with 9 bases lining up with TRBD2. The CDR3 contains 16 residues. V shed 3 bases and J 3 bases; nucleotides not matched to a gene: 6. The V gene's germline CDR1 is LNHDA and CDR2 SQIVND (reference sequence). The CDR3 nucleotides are TGTGCCAGTAGTATGACTAGCGGCAGCCTCTACAATGAGCAGTTCTTC. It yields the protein CASSMTSGSLYNEQFF.

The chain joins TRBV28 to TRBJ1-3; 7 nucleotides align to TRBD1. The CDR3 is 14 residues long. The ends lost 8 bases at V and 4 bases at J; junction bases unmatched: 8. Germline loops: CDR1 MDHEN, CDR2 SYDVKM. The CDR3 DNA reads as TGTGCCAGCCGACTTGGGGGACAGGGAAACACCATATATTTT. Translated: CASRLGGQGNTIYF.

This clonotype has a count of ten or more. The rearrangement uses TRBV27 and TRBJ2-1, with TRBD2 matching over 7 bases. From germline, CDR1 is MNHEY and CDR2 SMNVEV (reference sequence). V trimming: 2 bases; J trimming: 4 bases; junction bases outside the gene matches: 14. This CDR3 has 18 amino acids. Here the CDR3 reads CASSLLFRTRRGYNEQFF. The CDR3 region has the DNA TGTGCCAGCAGTTTACTCTTCCGGACTAGGCGGGGATACAATGAGCAGTTCTTC.

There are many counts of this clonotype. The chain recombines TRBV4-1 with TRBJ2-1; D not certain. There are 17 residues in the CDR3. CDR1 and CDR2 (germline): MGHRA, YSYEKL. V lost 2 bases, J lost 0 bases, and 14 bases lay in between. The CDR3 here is CASSQHVTGSSYNEQFF. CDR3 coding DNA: TGCGCCAGCAGCCAACATGTGACTGGCAGCTCCTACAATGAGCAGTTCTTC.

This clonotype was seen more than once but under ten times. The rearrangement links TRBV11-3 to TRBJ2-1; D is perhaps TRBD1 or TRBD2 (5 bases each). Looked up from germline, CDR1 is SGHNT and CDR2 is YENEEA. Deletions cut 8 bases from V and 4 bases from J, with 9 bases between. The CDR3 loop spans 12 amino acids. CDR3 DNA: TGTGCCAGCCAGGGACGATACAATGAGCAGTTCTTC. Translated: CASQGRYNEQFF.

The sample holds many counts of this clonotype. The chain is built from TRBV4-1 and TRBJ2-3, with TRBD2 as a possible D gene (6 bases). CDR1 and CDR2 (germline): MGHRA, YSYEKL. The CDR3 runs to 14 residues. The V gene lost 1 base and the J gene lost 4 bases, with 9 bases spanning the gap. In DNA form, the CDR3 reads TGCGCCAGCAGCCAAGGGTCTAGCGCAGATACGCAGTATTTT. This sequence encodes CASSQGSSADTQYF.

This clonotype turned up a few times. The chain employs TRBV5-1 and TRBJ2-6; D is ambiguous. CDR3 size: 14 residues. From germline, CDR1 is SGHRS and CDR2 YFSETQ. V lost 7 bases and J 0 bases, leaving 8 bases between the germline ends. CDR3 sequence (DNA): TGCGCCAGCCGGATTGTCTCTGGGGCCAACGTCCTGACTTTC. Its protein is CASRIVSGANVLTF.

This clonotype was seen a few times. CDR3 in DNA: TGTGCCAGCAGCAGCAACAATGAGCAGTTCTTC. It translates to CASSSNNEQFF. This chain connects TRBV7-2 to TRBJ2-1; D not resolved. Trimming removed 5 bases at V and 5 bases at J, with 4 bases between. Looked up from germline, CDR1 is SGHTA and CDR2 is FQGNSA. The CDR3 contains 11 residues. The variable domain in full, completed from reference TRBV7-2 and TRBJ2-1, reads GAGVSQSPSNKVTEKGKDVELRCDPISGHTALYWYRQSLGQGLEFLIYFQGNSAPDKSGLPSDRFSAERTGGSVSTLTIQRTQQEDSAVYLCASSSNNEQFFGPGTRLTVL.

The CDR3 region is CASSPQRAGGPHNEQFF. The DNA for the CDR3 is TGTGCCAGCTCACCACAACGGGCGGGAGGGCCTCACAATGAGCAGTTCTTC. The chain is built from TRBV18 and TRBJ2-1, with 9 bases matching TRBD2. CDR3 length: 17 residues. Trimming removed 1 base from V and 5 bases from J; junction bases left unmatched: 9. Germline V lookup: CDR1 KGHSH, CDR2 LQKENI. Based on the CDR3 plus reference TRBV18 and TRBJ2-1, the full variable domain is NAGVMQNPRHLVRRRGQEARLRCSPMKGHSHVYWYRQLPEEGLKFMVYLQKENIIDESGMPKERFSAEFPKEGPSILRIQQVVRGDSAAYFCASSPQRAGGPHNEQFFGPGTRLTVL.